This is a list of T cell receptor beta chains from one sample in a study of PD-L1 blockade in urothelial cancer. Sequencing was performed with immunoSEQ multiplex PCR; in TCRdb, only in-frame clones are kept and a portion is missing. The data contain about 22,000 clones, roughly 90% of them singletons. The sample here was PBMCs, taken around atezolizumab (anti-PD-L1) treatment. These receptors originate from a woman aged 55 to 70 with urothelial cancer. CDR3s include the opening cysteine and the closing phenylalanine or tryptophan.

V	J	CDR3
TRBV10-3	TRBJ1-2	CAITHFRDRVYGYTF
TRBV30	TRBJ1-2	CAWSGRGRTGYTF
TRBV2	TRBJ1-1	CASSDGWSTEAFF
TRBV11-2	TRBJ2-7	CASSLASYEQYF
TRBV7-3	TRBJ2-5	CASSYAPRETQYF
TRBV6-1	TRBJ2-1	CASSVLAGVNEQFF
TRBV6-6	TRBJ2-5	CASSYVGVQYF
TRBV5-1	TRBJ2-7	CASGTRGLAYEQYF
TRBV28	TRBJ2-7	CASTGGPYEQYF
TRBV2	TRBJ2-7	CASSDRIPPYEQYF
TRBV21-1	TRBJ2-4	CASSKGGGLAGGLAKNIQYF
TRBV7-9	TRBJ1-5	CASSDSLKSAQHF